Included here is one TCR beta chain sequence, with context. This record comes from a study of blood T cell repertoires in COVID-19. The wider study: Researchers got acute and convalescent COVID-19 samples from the United States, Italy and Spain. PBMCs, B-cell-depleted T cells, or T cells provided the cDNA or gDNA that made up the material.

Germline CDR1 and CDR2: SGHTA and FQGNSA. The CDR3 length is 13 residues. Trimming removed 8 bases at V and 2 bases at J, with 13 bases between. In the original analysis: Scientists estimated how many nucleated cells there were by amplifying reference gene primers. Some clones are missing from TCRdb's copy, which holds only in-frame ones; the method was immunoSEQ multiplex PCR. Clone size and V and J calls were adopted from that table, with D and trimming inferred from the DNA. The sample includes some 80,000 clones, roughly 76% of them seen just once. Sequenced input: peripheral blood. This TCR derives from a woman of 80 years or more with active or convalescent COVID-19. The rearrangement links TRBV7-2 to TRBJ2-7, with D possibly matching TRBD2 (6 bases). CDR3 coding DNA: TGTGCCAGCGGCACCGGGGGAACCTACGAGCAGTACTTC. Protein product: CASGTGGTYEQYF. Filled out from reference TRBV7-2 and TRBJ2-7, the complete variable domain reads GAGVSQSPSNKVTEKGKDVELRCDPISGHTALYWYRQSLGQGLEFLIYFQGNSAPDKSGLPSDRFSAERTGGSVSTLTIQRTQQEDSAVYLCASGTGGTYEQYFGPGTRLTVT.